This T cell receptor beta chain is from a study of blood T cells in healthy people across ages. The CDR3 length is 14 residues. The germline gives CDR1 LGHDT, CDR2 YNNKEL (reference sequence). Trimming removed 4 bases from V and 7 bases from J, with 17 bases in between. Isolation of PBMCs gave at least 6 million cells per sample. The authors ran a second PCR of about 6 to 11 cycles using a sample-barcoded 5' primer and a J-beta primer mix. TCRdb re-derived calls from the 5' RACE reads in MiXCR, one entry per CDR3 protein. Among some 1,500,000 distinct CDR3 sequences listed, about 45% were seen once. The sample taken for sequencing was blood. The genes are TRBV3-1 and TRBJ2-7; weak D call: TRBD2 (6 bases). This receptor was taken from a young woman in good health. CDR3 sequence reads: CASSPTPAAGEQYF. DNA of the CDR3: TGTGCCAGCAGCCCCACACCGGCGGCGGGAGAGCAGTACTTC.